These T cell receptor beta chains were read from a single sample in a study of monozygotic twins with inflammatory bowel disease. One entry per CDR3 protein, without DNA, is what TCRdb gives after re-calling the 5' RACE reads. This repertoire comprises 420,000 or so distinct CDR3 sequences; its ten largest clones make up around 2.5%. Sequences were obtained from blood. Receptor source: a human donor with ulcerative colitis or Crohn's disease, or a healthy co-twin of an affected twin (not recorded which). CDR3s include the opening cysteine and the closing phenylalanine or tryptophan. Each record gives: V gene, J gene, CDR3 length, CDR3 protein.

v_gene: TRBV20-1; j_gene: TRBJ1-2; len: 12; CDR3aa: CSARQQGGENTF
v_gene: TRBV29-1; j_gene: TRBJ2-1; len: 16; CDR3aa: CSVWTSGGRSYNEQFF
v_gene: TRBV10-3; j_gene: TRBJ2-3; len: 12; CDR3aa: CAISEAGNTQYF
v_gene: TRBV19; j_gene: TRBJ1-4; len: 15; CDR3aa: CGSRKEGNLNEKLFF
v_gene: TRBV7-9; j_gene: TRBJ2-3; len: 13; CDR3aa: CASSLGTTDTQYF
v_gene: TRBV6-1; j_gene: TRBJ2-1; len: 15; CDR3aa: CASSPLGQGYGEQFF
v_gene: TRBV24-1; j_gene: TRBJ2-5; len: 14; CDR3aa: CATSDFGPRETQYF
v_gene: TRBV5-6; j_gene: TRBJ2-7; len: 14; CDR3aa: CASRDSGRPYEQYF
v_gene: TRBV6-1; j_gene: TRBJ1-4; len: 16; CDR3aa: CASTRDRLATNEKLFF
v_gene: TRBV18; j_gene: TRBJ1-5; len: 15; CDR3aa: CASSPGRAANQPQHF
v_gene: TRBV11-2; j_gene: TRBJ1-1; len: 14; CDR3aa: CASSLGAANTEAFF
v_gene: TRBV10-3; j_gene: TRBJ2-2; len: 14; CDR3aa: CAISTDTGSGELFF
v_gene: TRBV18; j_gene: TRBJ2-3; len: 16; CDR3aa: CASSPQTVRYTDTQYF
v_gene: TRBV3-1; j_gene: TRBJ1-3; len: 15; CDR3aa: CASSYPGTAGNTIYF
v_gene: TRBV11-2; j_gene: TRBJ2-1; len: 13; CDR3aa: CASSAGGHSEQFF
v_gene: TRBV5-1; j_gene: TRBJ1-2; len: 15; CDR3aa: CASSLERGAGYGYTF
v_gene: TRBV5-4; j_gene: TRBJ2-1; len: 18; CDR3aa: CASSPGLAGEFAYNEQFF
v_gene: TRBV29-1; j_gene: TRBJ2-1; len: 13; CDR3aa: CSCRTGTGNEQFF
v_gene: TRBV7-2; j_gene: TRBJ1-3; len: 14; CDR3aa: CASTPGTAGNTIYF
v_gene: TRBV20-1; j_gene: TRBJ2-1; len: 14; CDR3aa: CSAGTSGMVNEQFF
v_gene: TRBV5-1; j_gene: TRBJ2-5; len: 14; CDR3aa: CASSPTPAQETQYF
v_gene: TRBV2; j_gene: TRBJ1-1; len: 12; CDR3aa: CASRDYSPGAFF
v_gene: TRBV6-1; j_gene: TRBJ2-7; len: 14; CDR3aa: CATTPMGLSYEQYF
v_gene: TRBV7-2; j_gene: TRBJ1-5; len: 14; CDR3aa: CASSPNLGNQPQHF
v_gene: TRBV2; j_gene: TRBJ1-1; len: 13; CDR3aa: CASSGGARAEAFF
v_gene: TRBV29-1; j_gene: TRBJ2-1; len: 15; CDR3aa: CGALQGMGAYNEQFF
v_gene: TRBV5-5; j_gene: TRBJ2-2; len: 15; CDR3aa: CASSFNRVNTGELFF
v_gene: TRBV6-5; j_gene: TRBJ2-7; len: 13; CDR3aa: CASSLGQGTEQYF
v_gene: TRBV2; j_gene: TRBJ2-1; len: 18; CDR3aa: CASRSWVDLAGDYNEQFF
v_gene: TRBV5-1; j_gene: TRBJ2-2; len: 16; CDR3aa: CASSLGLALNTGELFF
v_gene: TRBV10-3; j_gene: TRBJ1-4; len: 14; CDR3aa: CAIRQGAANEKLFF
v_gene: TRBV27; j_gene: TRBJ1-2; len: 13; CDR3aa: CASSYQGGRGYTF
v_gene: TRBV5-1; j_gene: TRBJ1-1; len: 14; CDR3aa: CASSLKGPVGEAFF
v_gene: TRBV5-1; j_gene: TRBJ2-1; len: 16; CDR3aa: CASSLKVGHPDNEQFF
v_gene: TRBV7-9; j_gene: TRBJ2-7; len: 15; CDR3aa: CASSLEGGLATEQYF
v_gene: TRBV10-3; j_gene: TRBJ2-7; len: 14; CDR3aa: CAISDGQGISEQYF
v_gene: TRBV9; j_gene: TRBJ2-3; len: 14; CDR3aa: CASSVRGFTDTQYF
v_gene: TRBV7-6; j_gene: TRBJ1-5; len: 13; CDR3aa: CASSLVSHQPQHF
v_gene: TRBV3-1; j_gene: TRBJ2-3; len: 15; CDR3aa: CASSQQTLGGNTQYF
v_gene: TRBV4-2; j_gene: TRBJ2-3; len: 14; CDR3aa: CASSLPGSTDTQYF
v_gene: TRBV5-1; j_gene: TRBJ2-1; len: 14; CDR3aa: CASSTAGPYNEQFF
v_gene: TRBV2; j_gene: TRBJ2-1; len: 13; CDR3aa: CASRYRDGNEQFF
v_gene: TRBV30; j_gene: TRBJ1-5; len: 14; CDR3aa: CAWSPVGRDQPQHF
v_gene: TRBV15; j_gene: TRBJ2-7; len: 13; CDR3aa: CATSSPGTYEQYF
v_gene: TRBV10-3; j_gene: TRBJ2-5; len: 12; CDR3aa: CAIKGIQETQYF
v_gene: TRBV29-1; j_gene: TRBJ1-1; len: 12; CDR3aa: CSVDPVNTEAFF
v_gene: TRBV27; j_gene: TRBJ2-1; len: 15; CDR3aa: CASSLVRVSNNEQFF
v_gene: TRBV5-1; j_gene: TRBJ2-7; len: 15; CDR3aa: CASSPEAGSVVEQYF
v_gene: TRBV12-3/TRBV12-4; j_gene: TRBJ2-7; len: 15; CDR3aa: CASSLTSARSYEQYF
v_gene: TRBV24-1; j_gene: TRBJ1-5; len: 20; CDR3aa: CATSDLNTPPGKYSNQPQHF
v_gene: TRBV6-6; j_gene: TRBJ2-3; len: 14; CDR3aa: CASSYTQGADTQYF
v_gene: TRBV10-3; j_gene: TRBJ1-1; len: 14; CDR3aa: CAISPAGANTEAFF
v_gene: TRBV3-1; j_gene: TRBJ2-2; len: 19; CDR3aa: CASSHFDRVLSSVTGELFF
v_gene: TRBV5-4; j_gene: TRBJ2-2; len: 14; CDR3aa: CASSFRTGTGELFF
v_gene: TRBV7-6; j_gene: TRBJ2-7; len: 21; CDR3aa: CASSLALGFRLGSYGAYEQYF
v_gene: TRBV11-1; j_gene: TRBJ2-1; len: 18; CDR3aa: CASSLPAGLAGDLNEQFF
v_gene: TRBV28; j_gene: TRBJ1-5; len: 14; CDR3aa: CASRLVGGGQPQHF
v_gene: TRBV3-1; j_gene: TRBJ1-1; len: 15; CDR3aa: CASSQFDRAGLGAFF
v_gene: TRBV12-2; j_gene: TRBJ2-3; len: 17; CDR3aa: CASRARTSGSNTDTQYF
v_gene: TRBV6-5; j_gene: TRBJ2-1; len: 19; CDR3aa: CASSSRGSGGTGRYNEQFF